Here is one T cell receptor beta chain with its context. Germline lookup yields CDR1 SGHRS and CDR2 YFSETQ. Unmatched junction bases numbered 5, after V lost 1 base and J lost 0 bases. The CDR3 loop spans 16 amino acids. The record originates from a study of T cell changes during pregnancy in multiple sclerosis. Method: immunoSEQ multiplex PCR; TCRdb's copy keeps in-frame clones and lacks some. The sample holds 50,000 to 80,000 clones, more than 90% seen once. The TCR was taken from a female donor with multiple sclerosis, enrolled in a pregnancy study. The sequenced sample was peripheral blood, obtained in the second trimester of pregnancy. This rearrangement joins TRBV5-1 to TRBJ2-5, with 8 nucleotides matching TRBD2. CDR3 in DNA: TGCGCCAGCAGCTTGACGGGAGGGCCGTACCAAGAGACCCAGTACTTC. This sequence encodes CASSLTGGPYQETQYF.